These T cell receptor beta chains were read from a single sample in a study of blood T cell repertoires in COVID-19. TCRdb keeps only in-frame clones here, not all; method: immunoSEQ multiplex PCR. The sample records approximately 75,000 clones, about four fifths being singletons. Material for sequencing was peripheral blood. The receptors stem from an elderly woman with active or convalescent COVID-19. The CDR3 runs from the conserved cysteine through the conserved F or W. The order of the fields is clone size, V gene, J gene, D gene, CDR3 protein, CDR3 DNA. A D gene is named only where the DNA matches it firmly. Clone size, where shown, is once, few, many, or a class for clones that have expanded.

>NA|TRBV6-6|TRBJ1-3|NA
CASSASGGSGNTIYF
TGTGCCAGCAGCGCCAGCGGGGGCAGCGGAAACACCATATATTTT
>NA|TRBV19|TRBJ1-1|NA
CASSMFGPNTEAFF
TGTGCCAGTAGTATGTTTGGGCCGAACACTGAAGCTTTCTTT
>few|TRBV13|TRBJ1-2|NA
CASSFRDRDYGYTF
TGTGCCAGCAGCTTCAGAGACAGAGACTATGGCTACACCTTC
>NA|TRBV2|TRBJ2-2|NA
CASTLLGRATGELFF
TGTGCCAGCACTCTGCTTGGCAGGGCGACCGGGGAGCTGTTTTTT
>NA|TRBV7-2|TRBJ1-1|NA
CASSPYQTDMNTEAFF
TGTGCCAGCAGCCCCTACCAGACCGACATGAACACTGAAGCTTTCTTT
>few|TRBV4-3|TRBJ1-1|NA
CASSLGLLTEAFF
TGCGCCAGCAGCCTTGGGCTTCTCACTGAAGCTTTCTTT
>NA|TRBV20-1|TRBJ1-1|TRBD1
CTLDRGSEAFF
TGCACCCTGGACAGGGGTTCGGAAGCTTTCTTT
>NA|TRBV5-1|TRBJ1-4|NA
CASSLVGGNEKLFF
TGCGCCAGCAGCTTGGTGGGGGGGAATGAAAAACTGTTTTTT
>NA|TRBV5-4|TRBJ1-6|NA
CASSLDTLSSYNSPLHF
TGTGCCAGCAGCTTGGATACGCTAAGCTCCTATAATTCACCCCTCCACTTT
>NA|TRBV6-5|TRBJ2-7|NA
CATGNLVPYEQYF
TGTGCCACCGGGAATTTGGTACCCTACGAGCAGTACTTC
>few|TRBV7-2|TRBJ1-2|NA
CASSLNNVLGYTF
TGTGCCAGCAGCTTAAATAACGTTCTAGGCTACACCTTC
>few|TRBV3-1/TRBV3-2|TRBJ2-2|NA
CASSPRNTGELFF
TGTGCCAGCAGCCCCCGGAACACCGGGGAGCTGTTTTTT
>NA|TRBV15|TRBJ2-5|NA
CATSRETAEQETQYF
TGTGCCACCAGCAGAGAAACAGCGGAACAAGAGACCCAGTACTTC
>NA|TRBV19|TRBJ2-3|TRBD2
CASTIAGGPTDTQYF
TGTGCCAGTACCATAGCGGGGGGGCCCACAGATACGCAGTATTTT
>NA|TRBV13|TRBJ1-1|NA
CASSLRQADWNTEAFF
TGTGCCAGCAGCTTGCGACAGGCGGACTGGAACACTGAAGCTTTCTTT
>NA|TRBV30|TRBJ2-1|TRBD1
CAWILDRRNEQFF
TGTGCCTGGATACTGGACAGGAGGAATGAGCAGTTCTTC
>few|TRBV6-1|TRBJ2-3|TRBD1
CASSEAGTGLGHTQYF
TGTGCCAGCAGTGAAGCGGGGACAGGCCTTGGCCATACGCAGTATTTT
>NA|TRBV6-5|TRBJ2-7|NA
CASTDRFSSPYEQYF
TGTGCCAGCACCGACAGGTTCTCCTCACCTTACGAGCAGTACTTC
>few|TRBV5-1|TRBJ2-2|TRBD2
CASSSSPGLALLRSHGELFF
TGCGCCAGCAGCTCCTCACCGGGACTAGCCCTTTTGAGGTCCCACGGGGAGCTGTTTTTT
>NA|TRBV28|TRBJ2-7|NA
CASSYREGGGDF
TGTGCCAGCAGTTACCGAGAGGGGGGAGGGGACTTC
>NA|TRBV7-2|TRBJ2-5|TRBD2
CASSLGAGGETQYF
TGTGCCAGCAGCTTAGGCGCGGGGGGGGAGACCCAGTACTTC
>NA|TRBV7-2|TRBJ1-2|NA
CASSLRPGAVWGYTF
TGTGCCAGCAGCTTACGCCCAGGGGCGGTTTGGGGCTACACCTTC
>NA|TRBV5-4|TRBJ1-2|NA
CASSFRTAASYGYTF
TGTGCCAGCAGCTTCCGGACAGCTGCCTCTTATGGCTACACCTTC
>NA|TRBV3-1/TRBV3-2|TRBJ2-1|TRBD2
CASSPRVLAGQFF
TGTGCCAGCAGCCCCAGGGTGCTAGCGGGGCAGTTCTTC
>few|TRBV6-6|TRBJ2-7|NA
CASNLGAPFEQYF
TGTGCCAGCAACCTAGGCGCCCCTTTCGAGCAGTACTTC
>once|TRBV27|TRBJ2-7|TRBD2
CATQLAWDSYEQYF
TGTGCCACGCAACTAGCGTGGGACTCCTACGAGCAGTACTTC
>NA|TRBV29-1|TRBJ2-4|TRBD1
CSVGQGSNIQYF
TGCAGCGTAGGACAGGGCTCAAACATTCAGTACTTC
>NA|TRBV9|TRBJ2-7|TRBD1
CASSVETGSYEQYF
TGTGCCAGCAGCGTCGAGACAGGGTCCTACGAGCAGTACTTC
>NA|TRBV19|TRBJ2-5|NA
CASSILGSQETQYF
TGTGCCAGTAGTATTTTGGGCAGCCAAGAGACCCAGTACTTC
>NA|TRBV7-9|TRBJ1-4|NA
CASSLIAGAGSYEKLFF
TGTGCCAGCAGCTTAATCGCGGGGGCAGGGTCTTATGAAAAACTGTTTTTT
>NA|TRBV21-1|TRBJ1-6|NA
CASSQGENSPLHF
TGTGCCAGCAGTCAGGGGGAGAATTCACCCCTCCACTTT
>few|TRBV7-7|TRBJ2-5|TRBD1
CASSPDRLGETQYF
TGTGCTAGCTCGCCGGACAGGTTAGGGGAGACCCAGTACTTC
>NA|TRBV7-2|TRBJ1-1|NA
CASSLAPSGTRGGTEAFF
TGTGCCAGCAGCTTAGCCCCGTCCGGGACCCGGGGAGGCACTGAAGCTTTCTTT
>NA|TRBV5-6|TRBJ2-2|TRBD1
CASSFGNRGPSGELFF
TGTGCCAGCAGCTTTGGAAACAGGGGGCCTTCTGGGGAGCTGTTTTTT
>NA|TRBV5-4|TRBJ2-7|TRBD2
CASSLGGGPTYEQYF
TGTGCCAGCAGCTTAGGCGGGGGTCCCACCTACGAGCAGTACTTC
>once|TRBV7-2|TRBJ1-3|NA
CASSLNAGGSSGNTIYF
TGTGCCAGCAGCTTAAACGCGGGGGGGAGCTCTGGAAACACCATATATTTT
>NA|TRBV7-2|TRBJ2-2|NA
CASSPQGLTGELFF
TGTGCCAGCAGCCCTCAGGGTCTTACCGGGGAGCTGTTTTTT
>many|TRBV7-7|TRBJ2-7|NA
CASSYTFRDEQYF
TGTGCTAGCAGTTATACTTTCCGTGACGAGCAGTACTTC
>NA|TRBV10-3|TRBJ1-2|NA
CAISGSGNYGYTF
TGTGCCATCAGTGGTTCAGGGAACTATGGCTACACCTTC
>few|TRBV7-9|TRBJ1-2|NA
CASSSTGGYGYTF
TGTGCCAGCAGTTCGACAGGAGGATATGGCTACACCTTC
>few|TRBV10-3|TRBJ1-2|NA
CAISDRGSVQVDYGYTF
TGTGCCATCAGTGACCGGGGGTCGGTTCAGGTGGACTATGGCTACACCTTC
>NA|TRBV13|TRBJ2-1|NA
CASSLHSTSSNEQFF
TGTGCCAGCAGCCTCCATTCCACATCCAGCAATGAGCAGTTCTTC
>NA|TRBV11-2|TRBJ1-2|TRBD1
CASSRWTGGNYGYTF
TGTGCCAGCAGCCGCTGGACAGGAGGTAACTATGGCTACACCTTC
>NA|TRBV10-3|TRBJ1-1|NA
CAISETGPKAFF
TGTGCCATCAGTGAAACAGGACCCAAAGCTTTCTTT
>NA|TRBV5-6|TRBJ2-3|NA
CASSLAVNTQYF
TGTGCCAGCAGCTTGGCGGTGAATACGCAGTATTTT
>NA|TRBV5-6|TRBJ2-7|TRBD1
CASSFKGTGSYEQYF
TGTGCCAGCAGCTTCAAGGGGACAGGGTCCTACGAGCAGTACTTC
>NA|TRBV18|TRBJ1-1|NA
CASSPLSLNTEAFF
TGTGCCAGCTCACCACTGTCTCTGAACACTGAAGCTTTCTTT